The sequence of this T cell receptor (beta chain) was determined in a study of OX40 agonist ivuxolimab in advanced cancers. Study-level information: Patients received ivuxolimab, an intravenous treatment, every 2 weeks at 0.01 to 10 mg/kg.

General study findings and limits: Clonal expansion in partial responders at 0.1-3.0 mg/kg ranked among the lowest.

On this clone itself: Its cognate antigen is unknown.

Trimming at V came to 1 base and at J to 6 bases, leaving 4 bases not matched to a gene. Germline lookup yields CDR1 GTSNPN and CDR2 SVGIG (reference sequence). The CDR3 contains 13 residues. TCRdb's table, derived via immunoSEQ multiplex PCR, lists solely in-frame clones and lacks some. This table holds about 76,000 clones, approximately 84% found once. The receptor was derived from an adult with an advanced solid tumor such as melanoma, head and neck, liver or kidney cancer. This rearrangement joins TRBV30 to TRBJ1-1; 8 nucleotides match TRBD1. Sequencing was performed on CD4+ or CD8+ T cells sorted from blood, taken in a trial of the OX40 agonist ivuxolimab. The CDR3 spells CAWSAGGEAEAFF. In DNA, the CDR3 is TGTGCCTGGAGTGCAGGGGGCGAGGCTGAAGCTTTCTTT. The variable domain in full, completed from reference TRBV30 and TRBJ1-1, reads SQTIHQWPATLVQPVGSPLSLECTVEGTSNPNLYWYRQAAGRGLQLLFYSVGIGQISSEVPQNLSASRPQDRQFILSSKKLLLSDSGFYLCAWSAGGEAEAFFGQGTRLTVV.